Given below is one T cell receptor beta chain in context. This specimen comes from a study of Ad26.COV2.S vaccination and SARS-CoV-2 variants. Clones were read by immunoSEQ multiplex PCR, and TCRdb kept only the in-frame ones, dropping some. The sample contains 300,000 to 400,000 clones, about 89% of which appear only once. Treatment denoted: about 20 received Ad26.COV2.S at low or high dose, single or two shots; several received placebo; per-sample allocation not given. Samples came from day 63 after the first vaccine or placebo injection. The donor's status was that of an adult aged 18-55 years in Boston. This CDR3 is built from 14 residues. Looked up from germline, CDR1 is SNHLY and CDR2 is FYNNEI. The V gene lost 2 bases and the J gene lost 0 bases, with 5 bases spanning the gap.

The sequence came from a person between 18 and 65 years old who received the Ad26.COV2.S COVID-19 vaccine or a placebo. V usage is TRBV2 and J usage is TRBJ2-1; D not resolved. The source was peripheral blood, collected in a trial of Ad26.COV2.S vaccine versus placebo. The CDR3 reads CASSERSSYNEQFF. CDR3 coding DNA: TGTGCCAGCAGTGAAAGGAGCTCCTACAATGAGCAGTTCTTC.